This entry lists 10 T cell receptor beta chains sequenced from one sample in a study of cytomegalovirus exposure and HLA in healthy donors. Clones were sequenced by immunoSEQ multiplex PCR, and TCRdb holds only the in-frame ones, with some missing. Among roughly 100,000 clones listed, 85% to 95% were seen once. Sequencing was carried out using PBMCs. The receptor source for this set is a woman aged 18-29 years in good health and CMV-seronegative.

The chain is built from TRBV29-1 and TRBJ1-2; 9 bases align to TRBD1. V shed 7 bases, J shed 4 bases, and the junction held 13 bases outside the gene matches. Germline CDR1 and CDR2: SQVTM and ANQGSEA. CDR3 length: 15 amino acids. The CDR3 DNA follows: TGCAGCGCTCAACAGGGGGCGCCGACCGGCTATGGCTACACCTTC. This translates into CSAQQGAPTGYGYTF. The full variable domain, rest sourced from reference TRBV29-1 and TRBJ1-2, is SAVISQKPSRDICQRGTSLTIQCQVDSQVTMMFWYRQQPGQSLTLIATANQGSEATYESGFVIDKFPISRPNLTFSTLTVSNMSPEDSSIYLCSAQQGAPTGYGYTFGSGTRLTVV.

V is TRBV15 and J is TRBJ1-2, with D possibly TRBD1 on 5 matching bases. The CDR3 sequence is 11 residues long. V was pared by 5 bases and J by 4 bases, with 5 bases between. CDR1 LNHNV and CDR2 YYDKDF come from the germline V gene (reference sequence). Written as DNA, the CDR3 is TGTGCCACCAGCCAGGGCTATGGCTACACCTTC. Translation: CATSQGYGYTF.

V and J are TRBV29-1 and TRBJ1-2; D unresolved. Trimming took 3 bases from V and 5 from J, leaving 16 bases between them. This CDR3 contains 14 residues. Germline V gene sequence: CDR1 SQVTM, CDR2 ANQGSEA. This chain's CDR3 is CSVEEGSNGYGYTF. The DNA for the CDR3 is TGCAGCGTTGAGGAGGGTTCTAACGGGTATGGCTACACCTTC.

This clone was counted once. The J gene is TRBJ2-5, the V gene TRBV11-2; 8 bases match TRBD2. The V segment lost 7 bases and the J segment 4 bases; nucleotides outside the gene matches: 11. CDR1 and CDR2 (germline): SGHAT, FQNNGV. The CDR3 runs to 15 residues. CDR3 DNA: TGTGCCAGCACCCCCAGTAGCGGGGCGGGAGAGACCCAGTACTTC. Translation gives CASTPSSGAGETQYF.

V gene TRBV2 combines with J gene TRBJ1-2; D is undetermined. This CDR3 region has 16 residues. V lost 2 bases and J 8 bases, leaving 21 bases between the germline ends. CDR1 SNHLY and CDR2 FYNNEI come from the germline V gene. The CDR3 spells CASSERLPEDPWGYTF. CDR3 DNA sequence: TGTGCCAGCAGTGAACGACTCCCGGAAGATCCCTGGGGCTACACCTTC.

The rearrangement uses TRBV5-5 and TRBJ2-3; 7 nucleotides agree with TRBD2. Germline CDR1 is SGHKS and CDR2 is YYEKEE (reference sequence). The CDR3 is 14 residues long. With V trimmed by 4 bases and J by 3 bases, 5 bases remained unmatched. CDR3 nucleotides: TGTGCCAGCAGCCCCCGGGACTATACAGATACGCAGTATTTT. Translated, it gives CASSPRDYTDTQYF.

In nucleotides, the CDR3 is TGTGCCAGCAGCTTTAACAACCAATCACCCCTCCACTTT. It codes for CASSFNNQSPLHF. The rearrangement uses TRBV11-2 and TRBJ1-6; D call uncertain. The ends were cut back, 3 bases at V and 10 bases at J, with 10 bases in the middle. The germline gives CDR1 SGHAT, CDR2 FQNNGV. This CDR3 contains 13 residues. The full variable domain, rest sourced from reference TRBV11-2 and TRBJ1-6, is EAGVAQSPRYKIIEKRQSVAFWCNPISGHATLYWYQQILGQGPKLLIQFQNNGVVDDSQLPKDRFSAERLKGVDSTLKIQPAKLEDSAVYLCASSFNNQSPLHFGNGTRLTVT.

The rearrangement links TRBV5-1 to TRBJ1-1, with 7 bases matching TRBD1. Losses at the gene ends were 4 bases for V and 0 bases for J; bases not matched to a gene: 9. The CDR3 has 16 amino acids. CDR1 and CDR2 (germline): SGHRS, YFSETQ. CDR3 sequence (DNA): TGCGCCAGCAGCCCAACCTCGGGACAGATGAACACTGAAGCTTTCTTT. Translated: CASSPTSGQMNTEAFF.

As DNA, the CDR3 is TGTGCCAGCAGCCTTTACACCTATGGCTACACCTTC. It is translated as CASSLYTYGYTF. The V and J genes are TRBV7-8 and TRBJ1-2; D not certain. V lost 5 bases, J lost 4 bases, and 8 bases lay in between. This CDR3 has 12 residues. Germline V CDR1 and CDR2: SGHVS, FQNEAQ.

V usage is TRBV4-1 and J usage is TRBJ2-7; D not resolved. The V end was cut by 4 bases, the J end by 2 bases, with 15 bases between. The germline V gene has CDR1 MGHRA and CDR2 YSYEKL. The CDR3 covers 15 residues. This chain's CDR3 is CASSPWLLHTYEQYF. DNA of the CDR3: TGCGCCAGCAGCCCCTGGCTCCTCCACACCTACGAGCAGTACTTC.